The 23 T cell receptor beta chains below come from one sample, sequenced in a study of T cells after yellow fever vaccination. TCRdb called the 5' RACE reads again in MiXCR, with one record for every CDR3 protein. The table includes approximately 510,000 distinct CDR3 sequences, 21% detected once. The material was PBMCs, obtained 21 days after the first yellow fever vaccination. All receptors come from a man aged 18 to 29 who received the YFV17D yellow fever vaccine.

In its sample, this clonotype was seen many times. This chain connects TRBV6-4 to TRBJ1-2; 8 nucleotides agree with TRBD1. The trim removed 0 bases at V and 9 bases at J, leaving 12 bases unmatched. This CDR3 spans 16 amino acids. Looked up from germline, CDR1 is MRHNA and CDR2 is SNTAGT. The CDR3 bases are TGTGCCAGCAGTGACTCCCCCGGGCAGGGGGCAGAGAGCTACACCTTC. It codes for CASSDSPGQGAESYTF.

This clonotype was detected only a few times. V gene TRBV11-2 combines with J gene TRBJ1-1, with D maybe TRBD1 (5 bases). Germline V lookup: CDR1 SGHAT, CDR2 FQNNGV. The ends were cut back, 5 bases at V and 11 bases at J, with 15 bases in the middle. This CDR3 comprises 12 residues. This chain's CDR3 is CASSTWGEEAFF. Written as DNA, the CDR3 is TGTGCCAGCAGCACCTGGGGGGAGGAGGCTTTCTTT.

The V call is TRBV5-6, the J call TRBJ1-2; the match to TRBD1 covers 10 bases. The germline gives CDR1 SGHDT, CDR2 YYEEEE. V shed 2 bases, J shed 8 bases, and the junction held 3 bases outside the gene matches. The CDR3 is made up of 13 amino acids. The CDR3 coding sequence is TGTGCCAGCAGCTTCGGGACAGGGGTCGGCTACACCTTC. It encodes CASSFGTGVGYTF.

The chain employs TRBV4-3 and TRBJ2-3, with a possible D match to TRBD2 (6 bases). The V gene's germline CDR1 is LGHNA and CDR2 YSLEER. CDR3 length: 17 amino acids. Trimming cost V 1 base and J 1 base, with 15 bases left between them. The CDR3 sequence: CASSQVGGATGTDTQYF. DNA for the CDR3: TGCGCCAGCAGCCAAGTGGGCGGGGCAACCGGCACAGATACGCAGTATTTT.

This clonotype was recorded many times. The V call is TRBV5-6, the J call TRBJ2-7; TRBD1 matches 8 bases. CDR1 and CDR2 (germline): SGHDT, YYEEEE. With V trimmed by 2 bases and J by 3 bases, 13 bases remained unmatched. The CDR3 covers 17 residues. CDR3 sequence reads: CASSFLSRTGINYEQYF. In DNA, the CDR3 is TGTGCCAGCAGCTTTCTGTCCCGGACAGGGATAAACTACGAGCAGTACTTC.

This clonotype occurred a few times. The chain recombines TRBV11-2 with TRBJ2-2; 7 nucleotides line up with TRBD1. The germline gives CDR1 SGHAT, CDR2 FQNNGV. The CDR3 sequence is 16 residues long. Germline trimming cut 1 base from V and 2 bases from J; bases unmatched to any gene: 4. CDR3 bases: TGTGCCAGCAGCTTAGCGGGACAGCTAAACACCGGGGAGCTGTTTTTT. It translates to CASSLAGQLNTGELFF.

The chain recombines TRBV19 with TRBJ1-1; D gene unclear. In germline, CDR1 is LNHDA, CDR2 SQIVND (reference sequence). The CDR3 has 12 residues. Trimming took 1 base from V and 8 from J, leaving 8 bases between them. CDR3 in DNA: TGTGCCAGTAGTATAGGCTCGACCGAAGCTTTCTTT. Its protein product is CASSIGSTEAFF.

The genes are TRBV6-5 and TRBJ1-5; D unresolved. Trimming cost V 7 bases and J 7 bases, with 11 bases left between them. CDR1 is MNHEY, CDR2 SVGAGI, per germline. The CDR3 length is 12 residues. CDR3 in DNA: TGTGCCAGCAATACTCCCCCCCAGCCCCAGCATTTT. Translation gives CASNTPPQPQHF.

The V call is TRBV5-8, the J call TRBJ1-4; no clear D gene. Germline assignment: CDR1 SGHTS and CDR2 YDEGEE. The CDR3 spans 15 residues. The ends were cut back, 4 bases at V and 8 bases at J, with 18 bases in the middle. CDR3 nucleotides: TGTGCCAGCAGCCTCAAGACACCCTTAAGGGAAAAACTGTTTTTT. This encodes CASSLKTPLREKLFF.

The rearrangement uses TRBV5-4 and TRBJ2-7; 10 nucleotides match TRBD2. The V gene's germline CDR1 is SGHNT and CDR2 YYREEE (reference sequence). This CDR3 region has 14 residues. J gave up 4 bases and V 4 bases, and 5 bases lay outside the gene matches. The CDR3 coding sequence is TGTGCCAGCAGCGGTGTAGCGGGGGGATACGAGCAGTACTTC. It encodes CASSGVAGGYEQYF.

The rearrangement uses TRBV19 and TRBJ2-2, with D possibly matching TRBD2 (6 bases). CDR1 and CDR2 from the germline V gene are LNHDA and SQIVND (reference sequence). The CDR3 length is 14 residues. Trimming took 3 bases from V and 5 from J, leaving 10 bases between them. CDR3 sequence reads: CASSIYAGTGELFF. The DNA for the CDR3 is TGTGCCAGTAGTATTTATGCGGGAACCGGGGAGCTGTTTTTT.

This clonotype was counted a few times. J is TRBJ2-1 and V is TRBV19, with TRBD2 matching 14 bases. Germline-derived CDR1 and CDR2 are LNHDA and SQIVND (reference sequence). After removal of 8 bases from V and 6 bases from J, the junction contained 3 bases not matched to a gene. The CDR3 has 14 residues. For the CDR3, the DNA is TGTGCCAGTTGGACTAGCGGGGGGCCCAATGAGCAGTTCTTC. Residues: CASWTSGGPNEQFF.

The V and J genes are TRBV2 and TRBJ2-4; weak D call: TRBD1 (6 bases). Germline V gene data show CDR1 as SNHLY and CDR2 as FYNNEI. V was cut by 8 bases and J by 8 bases, with 19 bases left in between. This CDR3 comprises 14 residues. The CDR3 spells CASRSQGPVDIQYF. The DNA for the CDR3 is TGTGCCAGCCGGAGTCAGGGGCCCGTGGACATTCAGTACTTC.

This clonotype turned up a few times. This chain connects TRBV27 to TRBJ1-4; D might be TRBD1 (5 bases). Germline assignment: CDR1 MNHEY and CDR2 SMNVEV (reference sequence). V was pared by 3 bases and J by 0 bases, with 14 bases between. The CDR3 sequence is 17 residues long. The CDR3 DNA reads TGTGCCAGCAGTTTCCGAGGACACCCTACAACTAATGAAAAACTGTTTTTT. Encoded protein: CASSFRGHPTTNEKLFF.

CDR3 in DNA: TGTGCCAGCAGCTTAAATGGGGTGCTACAGGGGTATTTT. Residues: CASSLNGVLQGYF. The genes are TRBV11-2 and TRBJ2-3; a weak D match, TRBD1 (6 bases). From germline, CDR1 is SGHAT and CDR2 FQNNGV. This CDR3 contains 13 residues. V lost 2 bases, J lost 14 bases, and 17 bases lay in between.

This sequence joins TRBV5-5 and TRBJ1-5; D might be TRBD1 (5 bases). The germline V gene has CDR1 SGHKS and CDR2 YYEKEE (reference sequence). This CDR3 has 14 residues. V lost 0 bases and J lost 6, with 10 bases in between. The CDR3 loop is CASSLVTGLQPQHF. Here the CDR3 DNA reads TGTGCCAGCAGCTTGGTCACGGGGCTTCAGCCCCAGCATTTT.

This clonotype showed up just a few times. V and J are TRBV20-1 and TRBJ2-5; 7 bases are shared with TRBD1. This CDR3 spans 16 amino acids. V was pared by 3 bases and J by 0 bases, with 10 bases of the junction left unmatched. CDR1 is DFQATT and CDR2 is SNEGSKA in the germline V gene (reference sequence). The CDR3 DNA reads as TGCAGTGCTAGTCCCATCCCGGGACAGTACCAAGAGACCCAGTACTTC. Translation gives CSASPIPGQYQETQYF.

This clonotype occurred a few times. The chain has TRBV9 and TRBJ1-2; 8 bases are shared with TRBD1. This CDR3 comprises 17 residues. J gave up 6 bases and V 2 bases, and 15 bases lay outside the gene matches. Germline values: CDR1 SGDLS, CDR2 YYNGEE. Here the CDR3 DNA reads TGTGCCAGCAGCGTTGATCCTCAGGGGGCGCGATATCATGGCTACACCTTC. Translated, it gives CASSVDPQGARYHGYTF.

This clonotype has only a few counts. CDR3 sequence: CASSSPEQGNQETQYF. CDR3 bases: TGTGCCAGCAGTTCTCCAGAGCAGGGGAACCAAGAGACCCAGTACTTC. V usage is TRBV11-2 and J usage is TRBJ2-5, with a weak D call TRBD1 (6 bases). The CDR3 sequence is 16 residues long. V lost 6 bases and J lost 0, with 17 bases in between. Germline CDR1 reads SGHAT; CDR2 reads FQNNGV.

This clonotype has only a few counts. The rearrangement links TRBV4-3 to TRBJ2-1; 8 bases are a match to TRBD1. The CDR3 runs to 13 residues. CDR1 LGHNA and CDR2 YSLEER come from the germline V gene. V shed 8 bases and J 8 bases; nucleotides not matched to a gene: 8. The CDR3 DNA follows: TGCGCCAGCGGACGGACAGGGAGAGATGAGCAGTTCTTC. Residues: CASGRTGRDEQFF.

This clonotype has more than one count but fewer than ten. The chain uses TRBV6-1 and TRBJ1-2; the match to TRBD1 covers 7 bases. Germline CDR1 is MNHNS and CDR2 is SASEGT. This CDR3 comprises 14 residues. V shed 7 bases, J shed 2 bases, and the junction held 7 bases outside the gene matches. CDR3 in amino acids: CASNSPDRNYGYTF. DNA of the CDR3: TGTGCCAGCAACTCCCCGGACAGGAACTATGGCTACACCTTC.

This chain links TRBV4-2 with TRBJ1-5; possible D gene TRBD1, 6 bases. V gave up 2 bases and J gave up 5 bases, with 13 bases separating them. Germline V lookup: CDR1 LGHNA, CDR2 YNFKEQ. The CDR3 spans 15 residues. The DNA for the CDR3 is TGTGCCAGCAGCCAATGGGGGGCCCTTGATCAGCCCCAGCATTTT. Protein product: CASSQWGALDQPQHF.

The V gene is TRBV9, the J gene TRBJ2-7; D may match TRBD1 or TRBD2 (7 bases each). The CDR3 loop spans 16 amino acids. Germline CDR1 reads SGDLS; CDR2 reads YYNGEE. Trimming stripped 0 bases from V and 2 bases from J, with 15 bases between. Here the CDR3 reads CASSVGIAGGAYEQYF. CDR3 bases: TGTGCCAGCAGCGTAGGAATTGCAGGGGGGGCCTACGAGCAGTACTTC.